This T cell receptor beta chain was observed in a study of Ad26.COV2.S vaccination and SARS-CoV-2 variants. Study information: The COV1001 Ad26.COV2.S trial arm included the donor. Once, or twice with 56 days between doses, Ad26.COV2.S was given intramuscularly.

The CDR3 covers 15 residues. Per the germline V gene, CDR1 is MNHEY and CDR2 is SVGEGT. Trimming removed 4 bases at V and 6 bases at J, with 19 bases between. The treatment was: 19 received Ad26.COV2.S at low or high dose, single or two shots; roughly five received placebo; per-sample allocation not given. It was on day 63 after the first vaccine or placebo injection that samples were taken. Boston hosted the donor, who was an adult aged 18-55 years. Spike of the Wuhan-strain SARS-CoV-2 was expressed by an Ad26 vector, which formed the vaccine. Clones were read by immunoSEQ multiplex PCR, and TCRdb kept only the in-frame ones, dropping some. The profile shows a few hundred thousand clones, roughly 90% of them singletons.

The material sequenced was peripheral blood, taken in a trial of Ad26.COV2.S vaccine versus placebo. V is TRBV6-2 or TRBV6-3 and J is TRBJ2-7, with D perhaps TRBD1 or TRBD2 (5 bases each). The sequence was obtained from a person aged 18-60 years who received the Ad26.COV2.S COVID-19 vaccine or a placebo. The CDR3 is CASSLTLGRWGEQYF. CDR3 nucleotides: TGTGCCAGCAGTTTAACCCTGGGACGGTGGGGCGAGCAGTACTTC.